The sample holds a few counts of the clone carrying this T cell receptor (beta chain). This specimen belongs to a study of patients and donors after allogeneic stem cell transplantation. TCRdb recomputed calls from the RT-PCR reads with MiXCR, one row per CDR3 protein. The data hold 150,000 to 200,000 distinct CDR3 sequences, with about 30% observed a single time. Germline CDR1 and CDR2: ENHRY and SYGVKD. The CDR3 totals 12 residues. V lost 0 bases and J 6 bases, leaving 6 bases between the germline ends. The receptor's source is a human donor who was either an allogeneic HSCT recipient or a stem cell or donor lymphocyte infusion donor (not recorded which). It is not recorded whose cells these are; they may come from a transplant donor. Material: blood, either unsorted or a sorted T cell fraction (not recorded which). The rearrangement joins TRBV10-3 to TRBJ2-7, with unresolved D. CDR3 region: CAISESVGEQYF. The CDR3 coding sequence is TGTGCCATCAGTGAGTCGGTGGGCGAGCAGTACTTC.